Below, 10 T cell receptor beta chains from the same sample are listed, as sequenced in a study of T-cell memory formation after mild COVID-19. Using its own MiXCR run on the 5' RACE reads, TCRdb lists one record per CDR3 protein. The table records approximately 300,000 distinct CDR3 sequences, more than 15% of them present only once. The sequenced sample consisted of PBMCs or a T cell subset sorted from them (not recorded which). Receptor source: a man between 18 and 29 years old who had mild COVID-19 (a few samples of this study predate the infection). Cell type and time point are not known.

This clonotype occurred a few times. This sequence joins TRBV12-3 or TRBV12-4 and TRBJ1-2; a weak D match, TRBD1 (6 bases). Trimming took 9 bases from V and 4 from J, leaving 18 bases between them. The CDR3 consists of 14 residues. CDR3 region: CASKDSQPPYGYTF. CDR3 sequence (DNA): TGTGCCAGTAAGGACAGCCAGCCCCCCTATGGCTACACCTTC.

This clonotype was detected only a few times. The genes are TRBV20-1 and TRBJ2-5; 11 bases align to TRBD2. The CDR3 covers 18 residues. Trimming at V came to 0 bases and at J to 1 base, leaving 10 bases not matched to a gene. CDR1 and CDR2 (germline): DFQATT, SNEGSKA (reference sequence). DNA of the CDR3: TGCAGTGCTAGAGATCTCCTAGCGGGGGGCCCGGCCCAAGAGACCCAGTACTTC. Its translation: CSARDLLAGGPAQETQYF.

The chain combines TRBV7-9 with TRBJ2-7; TRBD2 matches 7 bases. V shed 1 base and J 4 bases; nucleotides not matched to a gene: 10. The CDR3 has 16 residues. CDR1 SEHNR and CDR2 FQNEAQ come from the germline V gene (reference sequence). The DNA for the CDR3 is TGTGCCAGCAGCTTAGGGGAGGGCACCTTTGGGTACGAGCAGTACGTC. Translation: CASSLGEGTFGYEQYV.

V is TRBV7-2 and J is TRBJ2-3; D unclear. Germline V lookup: CDR1 SGHTA, CDR2 FQGNSA. The CDR3 has 15 amino acids. V lost 1 base, J lost 2 bases, and 10 bases lay in between. CDR3 nucleotides: TGTGCCAGCAGCTTAGGAACACCTCTCACAGATACGCAGTATTTT. This sequence encodes CASSLGTPLTDTQYF.

Ten or more counts support this clonotype. V gene TRBV7-2 combines with J gene TRBJ1-4; D gene uncertain. With 6 bases removed from V and 4 bases from J, the gap between germline ends came to 3 bases. Germline V gives CDR1 SGHTA, CDR2 FQGNSA. CDR3 length: 11 residues. CDR3 residues: CASRLNEKLFF. CDR3 bases: TGTGCCAGCAGACTTAATGAAAAACTGTTTTTT.

V gene TRBV18 combines with J gene TRBJ1-1; TRBD1 is a possible D gene (5 bases). The CDR3 runs 14 residues. Germline CDR1 reads KGHSH; CDR2 reads LQKENI. Trimming shortened V by 2 bases and J by 8 bases, and 15 bases separated the two germline ends. CDR3 nucleotide sequence: TGTGCCAGCTCACCATATACCGGGACTGAAGAAGCTTTCTTT. This translates into CASSPYTGTEEAFF.

The sample holds many counts of this clonotype. CDR3 residues: CASSAQGAIAEAFF. The CDR3 nucleotides read TGCGCCAGCAGCGCACAGGGGGCGATAGCTGAAGCTTTCTTT. V usage is TRBV5-1 and J usage is TRBJ1-1, with TRBD1 matching 9 bases. V shed 4 bases and J 6 bases; nucleotides not matched to a gene: 7. This CDR3 region has 14 residues. Germline V gene sequence: CDR1 SGHRS, CDR2 YFSETQ. The full variable domain, completed using reference TRBV5-1 and TRBJ1-1, is KAGVTQTPRYLIKTRGQQVTLSCSPISGHRSVSWYQQTPGQGLQFLFEYFSETQRNKGNFPGRFSGRQFSNSRSEMNVSTLELGDSALYLCASSAQGAIAEAFFGQGTRLTVV.

This clonotype turned up a few times. The chain recombines TRBV5-5 with TRBJ2-5; 15 nucleotides line up with TRBD2. CDR1 is SGHKS, CDR2 YYEKEE, per germline (reference sequence). Unmatched junction bases numbered 8, after V lost 0 bases and J lost 5 bases. The length of the CDR3 is 18 residues. The DNA for the CDR3 is TGTGCCAGCAGCTTGGCCCTTGGACTAGCGGGGGGGCAGGAGACCCAGTACTTC. It yields the protein CASSLALGLAGGQETQYF.

The rearrangement uses TRBV11-2 and TRBJ2-1, with 8 bases identical to TRBD2. Germline CDR1 reads SGHAT; CDR2 reads FQNNGV. The V gene end was trimmed by 2 bases and the J gene end by 6 bases; junction bases not matched to a gene: 12. The CDR3 has 17 amino acids. The CDR3 DNA follows: TGTGCCAGCAGCTTATCCGTCGGGGGGGATCGAGGCAATGAGCAGTTCTTC. This encodes CASSLSVGGDRGNEQFF.

CDR3 sequence reads: CASSRGRGREETQYF. The CDR3 DNA reads TGTGCCAGCAGCCGGGGACGGGGTCGTGAAGAGACCCAGTACTTC. The chain employs TRBV7-3 and TRBJ2-5, with D possibly called TRBD1 or TRBD2 (5 bases each). Germline-derived CDR1 and CDR2 are SGHTA and FQGTGA. The V end lost 5 bases, the J end lost 3 bases, and 16 bases lay between the germline ends. There are 15 residues in the CDR3.